This is a list of T cell receptor beta chains from one sample in a study of Ad26.COV2.S vaccination and SARS-CoV-2 variants. Only in-frame clones appear in the TCRdb table, and some are missing; sequencing was by immunoSEQ multiplex PCR. The sample lists over 450,000 clones, about nine tenths occurring once. This specimen consisted of peripheral blood, obtained in a trial of Ad26.COV2.S vaccine versus placebo. The receptors come from a person aged 18-60 years who received the Ad26.COV2.S COVID-19 vaccine or a placebo. Each CDR3 is given with its conserved first and last residue. D genes are given only for firm matches. Some rows mark clone size as missing; the rest say once, few, many or name a class of expanded clone.

clone_size	v_call	j_call	d_call	cdr3_nt	cdr3_aa
.	TRBV19	TRBJ1-2	.	TGTGCCAGTAGTATCCGGGCCTCTGATTTGGGAGGCTATGGCTACACCTTC	CASSIRASDLGGYGYTF
.	TRBV9	TRBJ2-7	TRBD1	TGTGCCAGCAGCGTAGAAGACAGGGCTGGAAACGAGCAGTACTTC	CASSVEDRAGNEQYF
.	TRBV7-2	TRBJ2-5	TRBD2	TGTGCCAGCAGCTTATTAGCGGGGGGACCCTCCGAGACCCAGTACTTC	CASSLLAGGPSETQYF
once	TRBV2	TRBJ1-2	TRBD1	TGTGCCAGCAGACAACAGGGGAGTGGTGGCTACACCTTC	CASRQQGSGGYTF
once	TRBV2	TRBJ2-5	TRBD2	TGTGCCAGCAGTGGGGCTAGCGGCTACCAAGAGACCCAGTACTTC	CASSGASGYQETQYF
.	TRBV4-1	TRBJ2-7	TRBD1	TGCGCCAGCAGCCAAGACCCGGGGACAGGCTACGAGCAGTACTTC	CASSQDPGTGYEQYF
.	TRBV18	TRBJ1-5	TRBD1	TGTGCCAGCTCACCGACAGGGGCCGCTAGGTCCCAGCATTTT	CASSPTGAARSQHF
.	TRBV27	TRBJ1-1	.	TGTGCCAGCGGAATCCTCCAGGGAGAAGCTTTCTTT	CASGILQGEAFF
.	TRBV3-1/TRBV3-2	TRBJ2-1	TRBD2	TGTGCCAGCAGCCAAGGACTAGCGGGCCTCAATGAGCAGTTCTTC	CASSQGLAGLNEQFF
once	TRBV18	TRBJ1-5	.	TGTGCCAGCTCAACCCTCGAGAGCAATCAGCCCCAGCATTTT	CASSTLESNQPQHF
.	TRBV27	TRBJ2-5	.	TGTGCCAGCAGTCCACCGAGTAGGGAGACCCAGTACTTC	CASSPPSRETQYF
.	TRBV4-3	TRBJ1-1	.	TGCGCCAGCAGCCCTACAGACTACACTGAAGCTTTCTTT	CASSPTDYTEAFF
.	TRBV4-1	TRBJ1-3	.	TGCGCCAGCAGCCAAGGGGTCGTTGCAGGGAAGAGGAACACCATATATTTT	CASSQGVVAGKRNTIYF
.	TRBV28	TRBJ2-7	.	TGTGCCAGCAGTTCTCTTTGGGAGATGGACCCCTACGAGCAGTACTTC	CASSSLWEMDPYEQYF
.	TRBV5-5	TRBJ2-1	TRBD2	TGTGCCAGCAGCTTTACTAGCGGGGTACACATTGGGCAGTTCTTC	CASSFTSGVHIGQFF
.	TRBV7-9	TRBJ2-1	.	TGTGCCAGCAGCTTCGCCGGGACTTACTGGTTCTTC	CASSFAGTYWFF
.	TRBV6-4	TRBJ1-1	.	TGTGCCAGCAGTGACTCAATCAAATCCACTGAAGCTTTCTTT	CASSDSIKSTEAFF
.	TRBV6-5	TRBJ2-7	TRBD2	TGTGCCAGCAGTTATCGGCGGGAGGCTACCTACGAGCAGTACTTC	CASSYRREATYEQYF
.	TRBV5-4	TRBJ2-1	.	TGTGCCAGCAGCTTGGCTTCCCGGGCGACCTACAATGAGCAGTTCTTC	CASSLASRATYNEQFF
.	TRBV7-9	TRBJ2-1	.	TGTGCCAGCAGCTTAGAAACAGGCAATGAGCAGTTCTTC	CASSLETGNEQFF
.	TRBV9	TRBJ2-1	TRBD2	TGTGCCAGCAGCGTAGTAGCGGGCCCTAGGAATGAGCAGTTCTTC	CASSVVAGPRNEQFF
.	TRBV5-4	TRBJ2-7	.	TGTGCCAGCAACTGGGGTCCTGGCAGCAGCTCCTACGAGCAGTACTTC	CASNWGPGSSSYEQYF
.	TRBV2	TRBJ2-7	TRBD1	TGTGCCAGCAGAAATCCCGGGAAAGGGGGAACAGGGGTTTCCTACGAGCAGTACTTC	CASRNPGKGGTGVSYEQYF
few	TRBV3-1/TRBV3-2	TRBJ2-7	.	TGTGCCAGCAGCGCCTTGGCGGGCCCCGGCGAGCAGTACTTC	CASSALAGPGEQYF
.	TRBV27	TRBJ1-2	.	TGTGCCAGCAGTTCGGGAAACTATGGCTACACCTTC	CASSSGNYGYTF
once	TRBV5-1	TRBJ2-3	TRBD2	TGCGCCAGCAGCTTGGTACTAGCGGGGACCACAGATACGCAGTATTTT	CASSLVLAGTTDTQYF
.	TRBV7-3	TRBJ2-1	.	TGTGCCAGCAGCCTCGCCGGGGCCCACAATGAGCAGTTCTTC	CASSLAGAHNEQFF